This paragraph covers one T cell receptor (beta chain) sequence. Its antigen is unknown. Looked up from germline, CDR1 is WSHSY and CDR2 is SAAADI. The CDR3 covers 15 residues. With 3 bases removed from V and 2 bases from J, the gap between germline ends came to 13 bases. The data originate from a study of Graves' ophthalmopathy and Graves' hyperthyroidism. Study results and caveats: Between ophthalmopathy and stable hyperthyroidism, a 13-signature model drew a separation with 87.88% sensitivity and approximately 81% specificity.

Amplifying from RNA transcripts, the study obtained TCR beta CDR3 regions. The library came from an HTBI-primed first-round RT-PCR and a second-round multiplex PCR. TCRdb passed the multiplex PCR reads through MiXCR, listing each CDR3 protein once. Of 650,000 to 800,000 distinct CDR3 sequences listed, about two fifths were seen once; the top ten hold more than 2.5%. Orbital computed tomography, together with clinical symptoms, serum thyroxine, TRAb and thyroid ultrasound, was used for diagnosis. Sequencing input: peripheral blood. The TCR was taken from an adult man with Graves' ophthalmopathy. This chain links TRBV10-2 with TRBJ2-5; no reliable D call. Here the CDR3 DNA reads TGCGCCAGCAGTGACCCCGGGTCGATACAAGAGACCCAGTACTTC. Protein product: CASSDPGSIQETQYF.